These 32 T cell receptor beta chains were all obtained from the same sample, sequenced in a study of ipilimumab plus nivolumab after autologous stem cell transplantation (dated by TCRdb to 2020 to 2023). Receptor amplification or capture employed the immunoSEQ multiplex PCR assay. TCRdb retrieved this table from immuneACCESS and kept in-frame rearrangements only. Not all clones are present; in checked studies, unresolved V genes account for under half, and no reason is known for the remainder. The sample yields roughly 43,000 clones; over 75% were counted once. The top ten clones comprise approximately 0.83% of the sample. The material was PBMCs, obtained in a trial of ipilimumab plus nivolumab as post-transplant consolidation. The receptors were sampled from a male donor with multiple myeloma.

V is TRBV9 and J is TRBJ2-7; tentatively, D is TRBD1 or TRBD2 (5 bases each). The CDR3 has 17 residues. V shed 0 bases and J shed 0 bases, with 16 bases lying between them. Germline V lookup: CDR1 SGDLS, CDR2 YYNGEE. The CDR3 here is CASSVEPGTLSSYEQYF. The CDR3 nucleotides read TGTGCCAGCAGCGTAGAACCGGGGACCCTAAGCTCCTACGAGCAGTACTTC.

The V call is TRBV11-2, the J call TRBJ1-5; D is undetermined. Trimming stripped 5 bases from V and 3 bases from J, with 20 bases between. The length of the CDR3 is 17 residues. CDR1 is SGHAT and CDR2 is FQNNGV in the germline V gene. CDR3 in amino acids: CASSPSVVVRPNQPQHF. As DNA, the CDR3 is TGTGCCAGCAGCCCCAGCGTCGTGGTCAGGCCCAATCAGCCCCAGCATTTT.

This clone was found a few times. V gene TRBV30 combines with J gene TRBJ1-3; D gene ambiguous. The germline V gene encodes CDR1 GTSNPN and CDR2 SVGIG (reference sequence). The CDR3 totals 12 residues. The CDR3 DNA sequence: TGTGGCAGTGGGTGGTCTGGAAACACCATATATTTT. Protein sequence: CGSGWSGNTIYF.

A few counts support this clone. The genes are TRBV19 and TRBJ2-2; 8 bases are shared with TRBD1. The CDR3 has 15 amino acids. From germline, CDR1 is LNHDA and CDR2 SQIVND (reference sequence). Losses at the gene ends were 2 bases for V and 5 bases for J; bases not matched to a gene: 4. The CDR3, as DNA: TGTGCCAGTAGTATACAGGGGGCGTTTACCGGGGAGCTGTTTTTT. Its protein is CASSIQGAFTGELFF.

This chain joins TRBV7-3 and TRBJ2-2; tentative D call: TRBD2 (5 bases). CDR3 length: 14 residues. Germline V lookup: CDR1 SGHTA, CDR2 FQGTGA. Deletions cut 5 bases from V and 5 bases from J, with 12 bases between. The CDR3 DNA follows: TGTGCCAGCAGCCAGAGGGCGGTGACCGGGGAGCTGTTTTTT. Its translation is CASSQRAVTGELFF.

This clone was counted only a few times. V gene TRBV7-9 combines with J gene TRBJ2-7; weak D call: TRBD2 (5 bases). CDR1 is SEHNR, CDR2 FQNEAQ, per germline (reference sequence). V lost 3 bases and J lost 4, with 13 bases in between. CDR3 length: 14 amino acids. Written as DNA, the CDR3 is TGTGCCAGCAGCTTGAGTGTAGCGCTGTACGAGCAGTACTTC. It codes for CASSLSVALYEQYF.

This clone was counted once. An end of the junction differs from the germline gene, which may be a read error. This chain's CDR3 is CASSPIGGNIGELFF. CDR3 in DNA: TGTGCCAGCTCACCAATTGGGGGGAACATCGGGGAGCTGTTTTTT. This chain uses TRBV18 with TRBJ2-2; a weak D match, TRBD2 (6 bases). The CDR3 has 15 residues. Germline CDR1 KGHSH, CDR2 LQKENI.

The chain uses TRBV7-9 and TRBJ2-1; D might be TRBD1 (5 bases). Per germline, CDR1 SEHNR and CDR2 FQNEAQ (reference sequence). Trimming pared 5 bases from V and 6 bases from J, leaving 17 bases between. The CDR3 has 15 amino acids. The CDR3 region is CASSRQPGDGNEQFF. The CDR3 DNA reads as TGTGCCAGCAGCAGACAGCCTGGGGATGGCAATGAGCAGTTCTTC.

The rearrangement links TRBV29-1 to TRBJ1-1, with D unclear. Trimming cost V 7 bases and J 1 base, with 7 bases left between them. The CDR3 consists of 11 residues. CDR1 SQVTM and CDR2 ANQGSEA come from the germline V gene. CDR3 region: CSAYRNTEAFF. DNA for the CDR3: TGCAGCGCCTACAGGAACACTGAAGCTTTCTTT.

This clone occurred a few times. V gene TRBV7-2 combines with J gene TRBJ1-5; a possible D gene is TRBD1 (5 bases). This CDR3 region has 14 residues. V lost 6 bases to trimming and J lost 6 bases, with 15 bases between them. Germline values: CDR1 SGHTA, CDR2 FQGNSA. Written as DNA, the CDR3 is TGTGCCAGCAGTTCCAGGGTGGGGAGTCAGCCCCAGCATTTT. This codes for CASSSRVGSQPQHF.

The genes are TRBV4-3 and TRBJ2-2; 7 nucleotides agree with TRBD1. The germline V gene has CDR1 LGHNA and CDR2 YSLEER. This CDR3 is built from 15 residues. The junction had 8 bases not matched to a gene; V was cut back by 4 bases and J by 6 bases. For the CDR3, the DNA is TGCGCCAGCAGCCCGTTCATTCAGGGGGCCGGGGAGCTGTTTTTT. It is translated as CASSPFIQGAGELFF.

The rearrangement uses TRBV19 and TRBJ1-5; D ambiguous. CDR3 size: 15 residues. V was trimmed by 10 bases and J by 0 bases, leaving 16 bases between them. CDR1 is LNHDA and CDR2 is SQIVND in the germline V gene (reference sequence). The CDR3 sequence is CATRLQRNSNQPQHF. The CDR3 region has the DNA TGTGCCACTCGGCTCCAGAGAAATAGCAATCAGCCCCAGCATTTT.

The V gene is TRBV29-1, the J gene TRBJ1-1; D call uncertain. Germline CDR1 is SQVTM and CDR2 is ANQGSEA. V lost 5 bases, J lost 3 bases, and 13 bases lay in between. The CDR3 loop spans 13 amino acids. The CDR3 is CSVLWAVDTEAFF. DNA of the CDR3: TGCAGCGTTCTGTGGGCCGTTGACACTGAAGCTTTCTTT.

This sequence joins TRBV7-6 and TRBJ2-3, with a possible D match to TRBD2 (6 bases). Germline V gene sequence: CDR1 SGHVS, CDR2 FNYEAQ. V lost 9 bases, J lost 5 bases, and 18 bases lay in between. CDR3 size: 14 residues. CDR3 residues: CARQYSGAGDTQYF. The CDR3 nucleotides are TGTGCCAGACAGTATTCGGGAGCTGGAGATACGCAGTATTTT.

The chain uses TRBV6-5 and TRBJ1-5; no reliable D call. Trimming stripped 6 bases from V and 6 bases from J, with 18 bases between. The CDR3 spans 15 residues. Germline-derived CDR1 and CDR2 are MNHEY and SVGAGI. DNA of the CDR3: TGTGCCAGCAGCAACCAAGGAGCCGGTGTTCAGCCCCAGCATTTT. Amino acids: CASSNQGAGVQPQHF.

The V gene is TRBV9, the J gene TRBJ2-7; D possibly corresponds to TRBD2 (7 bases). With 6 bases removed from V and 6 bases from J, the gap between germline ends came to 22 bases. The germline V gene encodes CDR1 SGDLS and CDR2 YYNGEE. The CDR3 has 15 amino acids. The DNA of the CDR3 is TGTGCCAGCACCAAAGGGGGGGGAACTGCCTTCGAGCAGTACTTC. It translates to CASTKGGGTAFEQYF.

Here the CDR3 DNA reads TGTGCCAGCAGTGAGGGACTAGCGGGGGGGAGCACAGATACGCAGTATTTT. Amino acids: CASSEGLAGGSTDTQYF. The chain is built from TRBV6-1 and TRBJ2-3, with TRBD2 identical over 16 bases. The CDR3 loop spans 17 amino acids. Germline V gives CDR1 MNHNS, CDR2 SASEGT. Germline trimming cut 3 bases from V and 0 bases from J; bases unmatched to any gene: 0.

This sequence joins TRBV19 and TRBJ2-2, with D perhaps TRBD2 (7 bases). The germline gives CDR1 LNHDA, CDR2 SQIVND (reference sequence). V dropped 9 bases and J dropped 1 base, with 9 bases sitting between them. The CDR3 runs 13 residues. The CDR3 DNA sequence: TGTGCCAGAGCGGGACAGAACACCGGGGAGCTGTTTTTT. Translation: CARAGQNTGELFF.

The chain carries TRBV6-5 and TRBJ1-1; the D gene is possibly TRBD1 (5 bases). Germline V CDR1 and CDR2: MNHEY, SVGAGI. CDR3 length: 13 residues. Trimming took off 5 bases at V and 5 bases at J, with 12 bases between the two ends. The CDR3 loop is CASSPGMGTEAFF. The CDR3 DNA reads TGTGCCAGCAGTCCAGGGATGGGGACTGAAGCTTTCTTT.

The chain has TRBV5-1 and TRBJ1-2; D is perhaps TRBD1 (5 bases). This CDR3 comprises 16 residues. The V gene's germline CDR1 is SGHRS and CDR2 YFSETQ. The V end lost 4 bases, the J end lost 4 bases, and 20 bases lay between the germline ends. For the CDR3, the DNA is TGCGCCAGCAGCCCGTATCGGGACGGGACTTTCTATGGCTACACCTTC. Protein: CASSPYRDGTFYGYTF.

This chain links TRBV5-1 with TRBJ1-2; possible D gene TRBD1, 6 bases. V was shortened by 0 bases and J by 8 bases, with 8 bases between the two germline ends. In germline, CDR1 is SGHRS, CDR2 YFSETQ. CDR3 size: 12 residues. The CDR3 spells CASSLEGGGYTF. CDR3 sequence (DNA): TGCGCCAGCAGCTTGGAGGGGGGAGGCTACACCTTC.

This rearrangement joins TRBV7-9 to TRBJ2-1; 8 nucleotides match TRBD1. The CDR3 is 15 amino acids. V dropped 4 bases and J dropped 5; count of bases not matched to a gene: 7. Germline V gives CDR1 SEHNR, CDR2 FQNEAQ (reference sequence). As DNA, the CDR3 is TGTGCCAGCAGCTACGGCGGGACAGGAAACAATGAGCAGTTCTTC. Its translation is CASSYGGTGNNEQFF.

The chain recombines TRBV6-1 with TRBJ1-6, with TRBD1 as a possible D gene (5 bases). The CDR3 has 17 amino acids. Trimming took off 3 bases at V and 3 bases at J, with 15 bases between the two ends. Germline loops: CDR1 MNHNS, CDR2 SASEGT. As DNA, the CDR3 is TGTGCCAGCAGTGAGCTACCCGGGGACCGCTATAATTCACCCCTCCACTTT. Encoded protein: CASSELPGDRYNSPLHF.

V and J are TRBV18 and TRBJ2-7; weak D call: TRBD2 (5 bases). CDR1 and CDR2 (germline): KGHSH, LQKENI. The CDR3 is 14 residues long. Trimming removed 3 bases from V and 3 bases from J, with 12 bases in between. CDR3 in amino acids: CASSPGLVNYEQYF. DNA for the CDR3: TGTGCCAGCTCACCCGGACTCGTAAACTACGAGCAGTACTTC.

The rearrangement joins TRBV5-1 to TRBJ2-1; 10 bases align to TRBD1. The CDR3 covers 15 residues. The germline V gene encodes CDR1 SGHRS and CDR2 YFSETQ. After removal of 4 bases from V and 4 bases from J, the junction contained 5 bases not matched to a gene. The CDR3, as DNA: TGCGCCAGCAGCCCGGGGACAGGGGAATACAATGAGCAGTTCTTC. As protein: CASSPGTGEYNEQFF.

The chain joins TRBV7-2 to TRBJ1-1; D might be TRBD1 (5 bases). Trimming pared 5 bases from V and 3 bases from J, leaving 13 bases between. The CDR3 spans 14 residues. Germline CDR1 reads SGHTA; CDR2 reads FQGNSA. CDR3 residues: CASSQGNKDTEAFF. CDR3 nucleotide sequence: TGTGCCAGCAGCCAGGGCAATAAGGACACTGAAGCTTTCTTT.

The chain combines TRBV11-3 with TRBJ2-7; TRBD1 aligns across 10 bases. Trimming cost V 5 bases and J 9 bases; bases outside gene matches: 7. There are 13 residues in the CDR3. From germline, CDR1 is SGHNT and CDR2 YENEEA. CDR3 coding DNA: TGTGCCAGCAGCACGACAGGGGGCGCGGTGCAGTACTTC. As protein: CASSTTGGAVQYF.

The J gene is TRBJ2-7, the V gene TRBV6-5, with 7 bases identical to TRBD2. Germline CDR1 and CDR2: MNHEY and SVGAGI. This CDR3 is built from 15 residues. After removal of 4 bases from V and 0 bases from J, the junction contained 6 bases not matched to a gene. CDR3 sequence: CASSFSGEISYEQYF. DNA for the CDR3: TGTGCCAGCAGTTTCAGCGGGGAGATCTCCTACGAGCAGTACTTC.

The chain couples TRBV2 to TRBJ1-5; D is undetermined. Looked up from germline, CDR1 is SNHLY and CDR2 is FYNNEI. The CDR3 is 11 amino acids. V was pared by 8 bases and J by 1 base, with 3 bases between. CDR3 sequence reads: CASGSNQPQHF. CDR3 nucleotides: TGTGCCAGCGGGAGCAATCAGCCCCAGCATTTT.

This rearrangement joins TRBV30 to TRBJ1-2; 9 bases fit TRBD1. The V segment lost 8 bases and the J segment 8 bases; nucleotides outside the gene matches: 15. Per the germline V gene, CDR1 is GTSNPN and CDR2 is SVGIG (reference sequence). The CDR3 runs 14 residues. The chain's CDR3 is CAGGLRTGERGYTF. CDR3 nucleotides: TGTGCCGGAGGGCTCCGGACAGGGGAACGAGGCTACACCTTC.

CDR3 sequence (DNA): TGCGCCAGCAGCTACCGCCGGGACAGCGACACCGGGGAGCTGTTTTTT. It is translated as CASSYRRDSDTGELFF. This sequence joins TRBV4-3 and TRBJ2-2, with 7 bases matching TRBD1. The CDR3 has 16 amino acids. Germline trimming cut 5 bases from V and 3 bases from J; bases unmatched to any gene: 9. CDR1 is LGHNA and CDR2 is YSLEER in the germline V gene.

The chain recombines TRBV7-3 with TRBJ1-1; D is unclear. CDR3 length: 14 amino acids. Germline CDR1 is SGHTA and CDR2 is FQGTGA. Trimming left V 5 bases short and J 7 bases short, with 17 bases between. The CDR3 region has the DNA TGTGCCAGCAGCCCAAATTCCCTATCCGGTGAAGCTTTCTTT. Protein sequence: CASSPNSLSGEAFF.